These T cell receptor beta chains were read from a single sample in a study of T-cell memory formation after mild COVID-19. TCRdb reprocessed the 5' RACE reads via MiXCR and lists one record per CDR3 protein. The repertoire holds about 57,000 distinct CDR3 sequences, with 9% to 15% as singletons. Material for sequencing was PBMCs or a T cell subset sorted from them (not recorded which). The receptors come from a man aged 18 to 29 who had mild COVID-19 (a few samples of this study predate the infection). Cell type and time point are not known. Both conserved end residues are part of each CDR3. The D gene is left open where the match is weak. Part of the rows lack a size; the others show once, few, many or a class for expanded clones.

j_gene,abundance,v_gene,d_gene,CDR3nt,CDR3aa
TRBJ1-2,.,TRBV7-9,.,TGTGCCAGCAGCTTCCCGGGCTACACCTTC,CASSFPGYTF
TRBJ2-1,few,TRBV9,.,TGTGCCAGCAACCCTGACCCGAACAATGAGCAGTTCTTC,CASNPDPNNEQFF
TRBJ2-1,few,TRBV4-1,.,TGCGCCAGCAGCCAAGACGAGGGGATTATGACGGGCTCCAAGGGGCAGTTCTTC,CASSQDEGIMTGSKGQFF
TRBJ2-3,few,TRBV6-2/TRBV6-3,TRBD2,TGTGCCAGCAGTCCCAGGACTAGCGGGGGGGCCGGGGGCACAGATACGCAGTATTTT,CASSPRTSGGAGGTDTQYF
TRBJ2-1,few,TRBV29-1,.,TGCAGCGTTGGTACGACAGTGTACAATGAGCAGTTCTTC,CSVGTTVYNEQFF
TRBJ1-4,few,TRBV5-1,.,TGCGCCAGCAGCTACTTGGGGGTGTCGCGGGAAAAACTGTTTTTT,CASSYLGVSREKLFF
TRBJ1-6,.,TRBV7-2,.,TGTGCCAGCAGCCCCGACCCCCGCGGTAATTCACCCCTCCACTTT,CASSPDPRGNSPLHF
TRBJ2-1,few,TRBV5-1,TRBD2,TGCGCCAGCAGCTTCCAGCGGGGGTCCCGGGAAGAGCAGTTCTTC,CASSFQRGSREEQFF
TRBJ1-4,.,TRBV29-1,.,TGCAGCGTGCTACAGTGGAAGTCGGACTATAATGAAAAACTGTTTTTT,CSVLQWKSDYNEKLFF
TRBJ1-1,many,TRBV4-1,.,TGCGCCAGCAGCCAAGGGCGACATACGAACACTGAAGCTTTCTTT,CASSQGRHTNTEAFF
TRBJ1-5,few,TRBV3-1,TRBD1,TGTGCCAGCAGCTCCGGGACAGCAAATCAGCCCCAGCATTTT,CASSSGTANQPQHF
TRBJ1-6,many,TRBV24-1,TRBD1,TGTGCCGGATCCCGGGACAGCCGCTATAATTCACCCCTCCACTTT,CAGSRDSRYNSPLHF
TRBJ2-5,.,TRBV4-3,TRBD2,TGCGCCAGCAGCCATTTCGGAGCGGGGACCCAAGAGACCCAGTACTTC,CASSHFGAGTQETQYF
TRBJ2-3,few,TRBV20-1,.,TGCAGCCCTAGCAACACAGGGTTTGTCACAGATACGCAGTATTTT,CSPSNTGFVTDTQYF
TRBJ2-4,many,TRBV5-1,.,TGCGCCAGCAGCTTGGATTTAGTCAAAAACATTCAGTACTTC,CASSLDLVKNIQYF
TRBJ2-7,many,TRBV7-6,.,TGTGCCAGCAGCTTACGGCATACCGAGCAGTACTTC,CASSLRHTEQYF
TRBJ2-5,.,TRBV12-3/TRBV12-4,.,TGTGCCAGCAATCGCCGGGGGGCCGAAGGGAGGGAGACCCAGTACTTC,CASNRRGAEGRETQYF
TRBJ1-3,.,TRBV9,.,TGTGCCAGCAGCGTGTTCCCCGAAGCAGGGACAACTGGAAACACCATATATTTT,CASSVFPEAGTTGNTIYF
TRBJ1-4,.,TRBV3-1,TRBD1,TGTGCCAGCAGACAGGGGGAGGGAAAACTGTTTTTT,CASRQGEGKLFF
TRBJ2-1,few,TRBV2,.,TGTGCCAGCAGTGATCAGGGCTTTAGCAATGAGCAGTTCTTC,CASSDQGFSNEQFF
TRBJ2-1,many,TRBV7-9,.,TGTGCCAGCAGCCATGCTAGTGAGCAGTTCTTC,CASSHASEQFF
TRBJ2-1,many,TRBV4-2,TRBD2,TGTGCCAGCAGCCCCCAGACTAGCGGACGCGACAATGAGCAGTTCTTC,CASSPQTSGRDNEQFF
TRBJ2-2,.,TRBV24-1,TRBD2,TGTGCCACCAGTGGGACTAGCGGGGGGGCCTACACCGGGGAGCTGTTTTTT,CATSGTSGGAYTGELFF
TRBJ2-7,.,TRBV13,TRBD1,TGTGCCAGCAGCCCCCCCCGGACAGGGGGATTAGGCTACGAGCAGTACTTC,CASSPPRTGGLGYEQYF
TRBJ1-1,.,TRBV6-4,.,TGTGCCAGCAGTGACTCCCCGGACAGGAACACTGAAGCTTTCTTT,CASSDSPDRNTEAFF
TRBJ1-2,.,TRBV30,.,TGTGCCTGGGCGGTCTTCAGGGCTCAAGGCTACACCTTC,CAWAVFRAQGYTF
TRBJ1-4,.,TRBV6-2/TRBV6-3,.,TGTGCCAGCAGTTACTCGACCTGGGAAAAACTGTTTTTT,CASSYSTWEKLFF
TRBJ1-2,.,TRBV5-6,TRBD1,TGTGCCAGCAGCTCCGGACCGGGACAGGGTAGGGAGGATGGCTACACCTTC,CASSSGPGQGREDGYTF
TRBJ2-7,few,TRBV4-3,.,TGCGCCAGCAGCCAAGTGGGTGGGGCCTTACGCGAGCAGTACTTC,CASSQVGGALREQYF
TRBJ1-6,few,TRBV19,.,TGTGCCAGTAGTGTCAAGAGGGGGATGGGATCACCCCTCCACTTT,CASSVKRGMGSPLHF
TRBJ2-3,many,TRBV4-3,.,TGCGCCAGCAGCCAAGATGTAGGGGGGCGCACAGATACGCAGTATTTT,CASSQDVGGRTDTQYF
TRBJ2-7,few,TRBV5-5,.,TGTGCCAGCAGCTTAGGACCGAAGACCTACGAGCAGTACTTC,CASSLGPKTYEQYF
TRBJ2-2,many,TRBV4-3,.,TGCGCCAGCAGCCAAGAAGTCCAGGCCCCTTTGAACACCGGGGAGCTGTTTTTT,CASSQEVQAPLNTGELFF
TRBJ2-2,few,TRBV6-1,.,TGTGCCAGCCGAGGAGCAAACACCGGGGAGCTGTTTTTT,CASRGANTGELFF
TRBJ2-5,many,TRBV5-1,.,TGCGCCAGCAGCCCGGACCCGAACACAGAGACCCAGTACTTC,CASSPDPNTETQYF
TRBJ1-3,.,TRBV7-2,.,TGTGCCAGCTTATTGCGTTCCGGGACCAAGGAGGGAAACACCATATATTTT,CASLLRSGTKEGNTIYF
TRBJ2-7,few,TRBV3-1,.,TGTGCCAGCAGCCAGCTACAGGGCTGGTTCGCCGAGCAGTACTTC,CASSQLQGWFAEQYF
TRBJ2-4,few,TRBV4-1,TRBD2,TGCGCCAGCAGCCAAGAGGTTCGGCGGGAGGCCAAAAACATTCAGTACTTC,CASSQEVRREAKNIQYF
TRBJ2-2,many,TRBV5-1,.,TGCGCCAGCAGGGAGACAACCGACACCGGGGAGCTGTTTTTT,CASRETTDTGELFF
TRBJ2-5,.,TRBV7-2,.,TGTGCCAGCAGCTCACCGGGGGATGAGACCCAGTACTTC,CASSSPGDETQYF
TRBJ1-6,few,TRBV7-3,TRBD1,TGTGCCAGCAGCTTAGGGACAGAGAATTCACCCCTCCACTTT,CASSLGTENSPLHF
TRBJ2-7,many,TRBV7-9,.,TGTGCCAGCAGCTCCACAGGGCGCCCCTACGAGCAGTACTTC,CASSSTGRPYEQYF
TRBJ1-5,.,TRBV29-1,TRBD1,TGCAGCGTGGGGGACAGGGGCCATCAGGCCCAGCATTTT,CSVGDRGHQAQHF
TRBJ2-2,many,TRBV7-3,TRBD2,TGTGCCAGCAGCTTAAATAGCGGGGGCCGGACCGGGGAGCTGTTTTTT,CASSLNSGGRTGELFF
TRBJ2-3,many,TRBV11-2,TRBD1,TGTGCCAGCAGCCTACAGGGGTTTACAGATACGCAGTATTTT,CASSLQGFTDTQYF
TRBJ2-5,.,TRBV5-1,TRBD2,TGCGCCAGCAGACGGACTAGCGGTTCTCAAGAGACCCAGTACTTC,CASRRTSGSQETQYF
TRBJ1-2,few,TRBV20-1,.,TGCAGTGCCACGGCGGGGCTCCTCTATGGCTACACCTTC,CSATAGLLYGYTF
TRBJ2-3,few,TRBV10-3,.,TGTGCCATCAGGTCGGGTGATACGCAGTATTTT,CAIRSGDTQYF
TRBJ1-2,few,TRBV5-6,.,TGTGCCAGCAGCTTGGACAGGTCATATGGCTACACCTTC,CASSLDRSYGYTF
TRBJ1-4,.,TRBV5-5,.,TGTGCCAGCAGCCCATGGGACAATGAAAAACTGTTTTTT,CASSPWDNEKLFF
TRBJ1-4,.,TRBV20-1,.,TGCAGTGCTCGGCGAGTGACAGTTCTGGGAAGGGAGGAAAAACTGTTTTTT,CSARRVTVLGREEKLFF
TRBJ2-1,many,TRBV12-3/TRBV12-4,TRBD2,TGTGCCAGCAGTTTTAGGCTAGCGGGGGGTCACTCCTACAATGAGCAGTTCTTC,CASSFRLAGGHSYNEQFF
TRBJ1-2,many,TRBV4-2,TRBD1,TGTGCCAGCAGCCTCGTCGGAGGGGACAGGGAGGGCTACTATGGCTACACCTTC,CASSLVGGDREGYYGYTF
TRBJ1-2,.,TRBV6-5,.,TGTGCCAGCAGTTACAGGGGGGCGGACACTCCAGGCTACACCTTC,CASSYRGADTPGYTF